The 23 T cell receptor beta chains below come from one sample, sequenced in a study of blood T cell repertoires in COVID-19. The table came from immunoSEQ multiplex PCR; TCRdb's copy has only in-frame clones and leaves some out. In the table there are roughly 300,000 clones, about 82% of which are singletons. What was sequenced was peripheral blood. The receptors come from a human donor in a cohort sampled during active COVID-19.

V and J are TRBV9 and TRBJ2-1, with TRBD2 identical over 8 bases. Germline V lookup: CDR1 SGDLS, CDR2 YYNGEE. J gave up 7 bases and V 3 bases, and 9 bases lay outside the gene matches. The CDR3 runs to 15 residues. The CDR3 coding sequence is TGTGCCAGCAGCGGGCATAGCGGGGCTTGGAATGAGCAGTTCTTC. It translates to CASSGHSGAWNEQFF.

This CDR3 reads CASSSGQKYTEAFF. In DNA form, the CDR3 reads TGTGCCAGCAGCTCGGGACAGAAATACACTGAAGCTTTCTTT. The chain uses TRBV5-4 and TRBJ1-1, with 7 nucleotides matching TRBD1. The CDR3 runs to 14 residues. V lost 3 bases to trimming and J lost 3 bases; unmatched junction nucleotides: 5. Germline loops: CDR1 SGHNT, CDR2 YYREEE (reference sequence).

The chain links TRBV18 to TRBJ2-7; the D is unclear. Germline loops: CDR1 KGHSH, CDR2 LQKENI. V gave up 2 bases and J gave up 5 bases, with 13 bases separating them. The CDR3 is 14 residues long. The CDR3 bases are TGTGCCAGCTCACCAGACATGATACTGGACGAGCAGTACTTC. It codes for CASSPDMILDEQYF.

The chain links TRBV4-1 to TRBJ2-7; TRBD1 matches at 9 bases. Trimming removed 0 bases from V and 3 bases from J; junction bases left unmatched: 12. The germline gives CDR1 MGHRA, CDR2 YSYEKL. CDR3 length: 18 amino acids. The CDR3 is CASSQEPNRDRAIYEQYF. Here the CDR3 DNA reads TGCGCCAGCAGCCAAGAACCGAACCGGGACAGGGCGATCTACGAGCAGTACTTC.

The chain employs TRBV10-3 and TRBJ2-1; 14 bases map to TRBD2. Germline V CDR1 and CDR2: ENHRY, SYGVKD. Unmatched junction bases numbered 2, after V lost 0 bases and J lost 7 bases. There are 16 residues in the CDR3. The CDR3 protein is CAISESTSGGVNEQFF. CDR3 in DNA: TGTGCCATCAGTGAGTCGACTAGCGGGGGGGTGAATGAGCAGTTCTTC.

The chain couples TRBV7-9 to TRBJ2-7, with 8 bases lining up with TRBD1. This CDR3 spans 19 amino acids. Losses at the gene ends were 1 base for V and 2 bases for J; bases not matched to a gene: 16. Germline values: CDR1 SEHNR, CDR2 FQNEAQ (reference sequence). CDR3 protein: CASSLVLISGTGITYEQYF. In DNA form, the CDR3 reads TGTGCCAGCAGCTTAGTCTTAATATCGGGGACAGGAATTACCTACGAGCAGTACTTC.

The rearrangement uses TRBV11-2 and TRBJ1-6; D may be TRBD1 (5 bases). Germline V gene data show CDR1 as SGHAT and CDR2 as FQNNGV. The CDR3 runs 16 residues. V gave up 0 bases and J gave up 9 bases, with 15 bases separating them. CDR3 DNA sequence: TGTGCCAGCAGCTTAGAGATAGCGGGGGGTAGTTCACCCCTCCACTTT. Residues: CASSLEIAGGSSPLHF.

The genes are TRBV30 and TRBJ1-6, with 9 bases identical to TRBD1. V shed 3 bases, J shed 9 bases, and the junction held 9 bases outside the gene matches. Germline V gene data show CDR1 as GTSNPN and CDR2 as SVGIG (reference sequence). The CDR3 runs 15 residues. The DNA of the CDR3 is TGTGCCTGGAGGTCCGGGACAGGGCGGATTTCACCCCTCCACTTT. Translation: CAWRSGTGRISPLHF.

CDR3 in amino acids: CASSLARDFSQPQHF. CDR3 bases: TGTGCCAGCAGCTTAGCGCGGGATTTCTCTCAGCCCCAGCATTTT. The chain recombines TRBV7-8 with TRBJ1-5; D unresolved. In germline, CDR1 is SGHVS, CDR2 FQNEAQ. The CDR3 sequence is 15 residues long. V dropped 0 bases and J dropped 6 bases, with 12 bases sitting between them.

This clone was recorded once. V is TRBV9 and J is TRBJ1-2; D uncertain. Trimming pared 3 bases from V and 7 bases from J, leaving 7 bases between. Germline V CDR1 and CDR2: SGDLS, YYNGEE. CDR3 length: 11 residues. In DNA form, the CDR3 reads TGTGCCAGCAGCGGACTGGGTGGCTACACCTTC. This gives the protein CASSGLGGYTF. Complete variable domain (other parts from reference TRBV9 and TRBJ1-2): DSGVTQTPKHLITATGQRVTLRCSPRSGDLSVYWYQQSLDQGLQFLIQYYNGEERAKGNILERFSAQQFPDLHSELNLSSLELGDSALYFCASSGLGGYTFGSGTRLTVV.

The table lists this clone with a count of one. The rearrangement links TRBV6-6 to TRBJ1-2, with 7 nucleotides matching TRBD1. This CDR3 region has 11 residues. The germline V gene encodes CDR1 MNHNY and CDR2 SVGAGI (reference sequence). Trimming removed 8 bases from V and 8 bases from J; junction bases left unmatched: 5. Here the CDR3 DNA reads TGTGCCAGCTTGACAGGGAAGGGCTACACCTTC. As protein: CASLTGKGYTF.

The chain recombines TRBV19 with TRBJ2-1; no definite D call. CDR3 length equals 14 residues. The V and J ends lost 1 base and 4 bases respectively, with 8 bases between them. Germline CDR1 and CDR2: LNHDA and SQIVND (reference sequence). CDR3 protein: CASSIGGDYNEQFF. The CDR3 DNA reads TGTGCCAGTAGTATAGGTGGAGATTACAATGAGCAGTTCTTC.

In the case of this clone: The same CDR3 arises from other DNA sequences in this sample as well. The rearrangement links TRBV5-1 to TRBJ1-5; the D is unclear. This CDR3 contains 13 residues. CDR1 and CDR2 (germline): SGHRS, YFSETQ. V was trimmed by 0 bases and J by 4 bases, leaving 5 bases between them. The CDR3 sequence: CASSLGRNQPQHF. CDR3 DNA: TGCGCCAGCAGCTTGGGGAGGAATCAGCCCCAGCATTTT.

This clone was seen more than once but under ten times. The chain is built from TRBV25-1 and TRBJ1-1, with D perhaps matching TRBD1 (6 bases). Trimming stripped 3 bases from V and 2 bases from J, with 10 bases between. The CDR3 length is 14 residues. Per the germline V gene, CDR1 is MGHDK and CDR2 is SYGVNS. CDR3 nucleotides: TGTGCCAGCAGTGACACAGGGTTCAACACTGAAGCTTTCTTT. Protein product: CASSDTGFNTEAFF.

The chain couples TRBV2 to TRBJ1-3; tentatively, D is TRBD1 (6 bases). The germline V and J ends were trimmed by 3 bases and 1 base, with 13 bases remaining between them. Germline V gene data show CDR1 as SNHLY and CDR2 as FYNNEI. The CDR3 totals 16 residues. For the CDR3, the DNA is TGTGCCAGCAGTGAGGCGGGGGCAGGGTCTGGAAACACCATATATTTT. Amino acids: CASSEAGAGSGNTIYF.

This chain connects TRBV18 to TRBJ1-5; 8 bases align to TRBD1. The CDR3 length is 16 residues. Germline CDR1 reads KGHSH; CDR2 reads LQKENI. With V trimmed by 4 bases and J by 7 bases, 12 bases remained unmatched. The DNA of the CDR3 is TGTGCCAGCTCACGAGTCACAGGGGGACCGGGACAGCCCCAGCATTTT. This codes for CASSRVTGGPGQPQHF.

The rearrangement uses TRBV11-2 and TRBJ1-2; D call uncertain. CDR1 SGHAT and CDR2 FQNNGV come from the germline V gene. V lost 8 bases and J lost 7, with 17 bases in between. The CDR3 is 13 residues long. The CDR3 DNA reads as TGTGCCAGCTCCCCGTTGGCGGTTTCTGGCTACACCTTC. Translated: CASSPLAVSGYTF.

The chain links TRBV5-1 to TRBJ1-2; TRBD1 matches at 7 bases. V was pared by 0 bases and J by 0 bases, with 2 bases of the junction left unmatched. The CDR3 has 15 amino acids. Per the germline V gene, CDR1 is SGHRS and CDR2 is YFSETQ. CDR3 DNA: TGCGCCAGCAGCTTGGGGGGGACAGCTAACTATGGCTACACCTTC. Translation: CASSLGGTANYGYTF.

The chain employs TRBV6-2 or TRBV6-3 and TRBJ1-5, with TRBD1 identical over 9 bases. The CDR3 runs 15 residues. CDR1 is MNHEY, CDR2 SVGEGT, per germline. The ends lost 6 bases at V and 4 bases at J; junction bases unmatched: 7. CDR3 nucleotide sequence: TGTGCCAGCAGCACGGGACAGGGTATTAATCAGCCCCAGCATTTT. It codes for CASSTGQGINQPQHF.

This clone was seen more than once but under ten times. The chain is built from TRBV7-8 and TRBJ1-5; a possible D gene is TRBD1 (5 bases). This CDR3 spans 15 amino acids. From germline, CDR1 is SGHVS and CDR2 FQNEAQ. With 0 bases removed from V and 6 bases from J, the gap between germline ends came to 12 bases. The CDR3 is CASSLAAGQSQPQHF. The CDR3 DNA sequence: TGTGCCAGCAGCTTAGCGGCGGGGCAAAGTCAGCCCCAGCATTTT.

In its sample, this clone was seen once. CDR3 residues: CASSPGHGTDTQYF. In DNA, the CDR3 is TGTGCCAGCAGCCCGGGACACGGCACAGATACGCAGTATTTT. The chain links TRBV5-5 to TRBJ2-3, with D perhaps TRBD1 (6 bases). V was shortened by 4 bases and J by 1 base, with 10 bases between the two germline ends. This CDR3 is 14 amino acids long. Germline assignment: CDR1 SGHKS and CDR2 YYEKEE (reference sequence).

The DNA for the CDR3 is TGTGCCAGCAGTTACGGGGGAGGATCACATTCACCCCTCCACTTT. Encoded protein: CASSYGGGSHSPLHF. This chain uses TRBV6-6 with TRBJ1-6; perhaps TRBD1 as D (5 bases). Germline loops: CDR1 MNHNY, CDR2 SVGAGI (reference sequence). Trimming pared 2 bases from V and 8 bases from J, leaving 13 bases between. The CDR3 spans 15 residues.

The chain links TRBV27 to TRBJ2-1, with D possibly matching TRBD2 (6 bases). Trimming took off 7 bases at V and 10 bases at J, with 23 bases between the two ends. The CDR3 is 15 residues long. The germline V gene encodes CDR1 MNHEY and CDR2 SMNVEV (reference sequence). CDR3 nucleotides: TGTGCCAGCAACCCTCTGCGGGGTTTTCCCGGGGAGCAGTTCTTC. This encodes CASNPLRGFPGEQFF.